The 19 T cell receptor beta chains presented below share a single source sample, sequenced in a study of shared clonotypes between healthy human individuals. Libraries were prepared by immunoSEQ multiplex PCR; TCRdb keeps only in-frame clonotypes and omits some of them. The data contain roughly 2,500,000 clones, roughly 93% of them singletons. Sequencing was done on a sample of naive CD4+ T cells from PBMCs. Stated subset: CD45RA+ positively selected. These receptors came from a man aged 18 to 29 in good health. Some clones in this sample may be carry-over from other donors' samples.

This clone was counted a single time. The chain recombines TRBV6-5 with TRBJ1-2; TRBD1 matches 9 bases. CDR1 and CDR2 (germline): MNHEY, SVGAGI. This CDR3 contains 15 residues. Germline trimming cut 2 bases from V and 7 bases from J; bases unmatched to any gene: 8. As DNA, the CDR3 is TGTGCCAGCAGTTACGGCGACAGGGGGGTTGGTGGCTACACCTTC. It specifies CASSYGDRGVGGYTF.

V and J are TRBV7-3 and TRBJ2-7; 10 positions match TRBD2. The CDR3 consists of 15 residues. V was pared by 1 base and J by 7 bases, with 7 bases of the junction left unmatched. The germline CDR1 and CDR2 sequences are SGHTA and FQGTGA. In nucleotides, the CDR3 is TGTGCCAGCAGCTTAATGCTAGCGGGAGTGCAGGAGCAGTACTTC. As protein: CASSLMLAGVQEQYF.

The chain carries TRBV29-1 and TRBJ2-5, with D perhaps assigned TRBD1 or TRBD2 (5 bases each). This CDR3 is built from 12 residues. In germline, CDR1 is SQVTM, CDR2 ANQGSEA. V lost 4 bases and J 5 bases, leaving 11 bases between the germline ends. The CDR3 nucleotides are TGCAGCGTTGTCCGGGGCGCGGAGACCCAGTACTTC. Translation gives CSVVRGAETQYF.

Details on this clone: The sample contains more than one DNA sequence encoding this CDR3. This sequence joins TRBV28 and TRBJ1-1, with D tentatively TRBD1 (5 bases). CDR3 length: 14 amino acids. V lost 2 bases and J lost 0, with 7 bases in between. The V gene's germline CDR1 is MDHEN and CDR2 SYDVKM. The CDR3, as DNA: TGTGCCAGCAGTTTACGGGGGTTGAACACTGAAGCTTTCTTT. The encoded protein is CASSLRGLNTEAFF.

This chain joins TRBV30 and TRBJ2-7, with D possibly being TRBD1 or TRBD2 (6 bases each). The CDR3 runs to 12 residues. Trimming removed 3 bases at V and 7 bases at J, with 13 bases between. Germline V gives CDR1 GTSNPN, CDR2 SVGIG (reference sequence). CDR3 DNA sequence: TGTGCCTGGAGACCTACAGGGAGGGAGCAGTACTTC. It specifies CAWRPTGREQYF.

The rearrangement links TRBV2 to TRBJ2-2; 11 bases line up with TRBD1. The V and J ends lost 6 bases and 5 bases, in that order; junction bases with no gene match: 5. The CDR3 extends over 15 amino acids. Germline assignment: CDR1 SNHLY and CDR2 FYNNEI. Here the CDR3 DNA reads TGTGCCAGCAGCGGACAGGGGGCAAGGACCGGGGAGCTGTTTTTT. Its translation: CASSGQGARTGELFF. Full variable domain (missing parts from reference TRBV2 and TRBJ2-2): EPEVTQTPSHQVTQMGQEVILRCVPISNHLYFYWYRQILGQKVEFLVSFYNNEISEKSEIFDDQFSVERPDGSNFTLKIRSTKLEDSAMYFCASSGQGARTGELFFGEGSRLTVL.

V usage is TRBV28 and J usage is TRBJ1-1, with 7 bases matching TRBD1. The CDR3 has 13 amino acids. The germline gives CDR1 MDHEN, CDR2 SYDVKM. The J segment lost 5 bases and the V segment lost 7 bases, leaving 7 bases of the junction unmatched. CDR3 sequence: CASILSGGTEAFF. CDR3 in DNA: TGTGCCAGCATCTTATCAGGGGGAACTGAAGCTTTCTTT.

The gene calls are TRBV7-2 and TRBJ1-2, with 7 positions matching TRBD1. This CDR3 is built from 13 residues. V lost 4 bases and J lost 4; bases outside the gene matches: 3. CDR1 is SGHTA, CDR2 FQGNSA, per germline. The CDR3 protein is CASSSGQFYGYTF. CDR3 DNA sequence: TGTGCCAGCAGCTCGGGACAGTTCTATGGCTACACCTTC.

This sequence joins TRBV5-5 and TRBJ2-5; no definite D call. The CDR3 is 14 amino acids. From germline, CDR1 is SGHKS and CDR2 YYEKEE (reference sequence). Trimming took 0 bases from V and 2 from J, leaving 8 bases between them. CDR3 amino acids: CASSLGPAQETQYF. Written as DNA, the CDR3 is TGTGCCAGCAGCTTGGGGCCAGCGCAAGAGACCCAGTACTTC.

This rearrangement joins TRBV2 to TRBJ2-6; 7 nucleotides line up with TRBD1. Germline assignment: CDR1 SNHLY and CDR2 FYNNEI. CDR3 size: 18 residues. V trimming: 3 bases; J trimming: 0 bases; junction bases outside the gene matches: 8. CDR3 nucleotide sequence: TGTGCCAGCAGTGACGCGCAGGGGGTTTTCTCTGGGGCCAACGTCCTGACTTTC. It codes for CASSDAQGVFSGANVLTF.

The genes are TRBV30 and TRBJ2-5; D might be TRBD2 (6 bases). The last part of the DNA fits TRBJ2-7 better; the J call may be wrong. The CDR3 has 13 amino acids. Looked up from germline, CDR1 is GTSNPN and CDR2 is SVGIG (reference sequence). CDR3 in amino acids: CAWSRRAAYEQYF. CDR3 bases: TGTGCCTGGAGTAGGAGGGCAGCCTACGAGCAGTACTTC.

V is TRBV19 and J is TRBJ1-1; tentatively, D is TRBD1 (5 bases). This CDR3 contains 15 residues. Germline V lookup: CDR1 LNHDA, CDR2 SQIVND (reference sequence). Trimming pared 7 bases from V and 0 bases from J, leaving 15 bases between. This CDR3 is CASNTGSFMNTEAFF. CDR3 bases: TGTGCCAGTAATACAGGATCTTTCATGAACACTGAAGCTTTCTTT.

A word on this clone: Other DNA sequences in the sample encode the same CDR3. The rearrangement uses TRBV7-3 and TRBJ2-5, with D perhaps TRBD1 (5 bases). With 3 bases removed from V and 5 bases from J, the gap between germline ends came to 10 bases. Per the germline V gene, CDR1 is SGHTA and CDR2 is FQGTGA. The CDR3 has 13 residues. CDR3 region: CASSFSGSETQYF. The CDR3 DNA reads as TGTGCCAGCAGCTTCTCAGGGTCCGAGACCCAGTACTTC.

The chain employs TRBV7-9 and TRBJ2-3, with D perhaps TRBD1 (6 bases). V was clipped by 0 bases and J by 5 bases, with 9 bases between them. The CDR3 is 14 residues long. The V gene's germline CDR1 is SEHNR and CDR2 FQNEAQ (reference sequence). CDR3 residues: CASSLAVGGDTQYF. As DNA, the CDR3 is TGTGCCAGCAGCTTAGCGGTAGGGGGAGATACGCAGTATTTT.

This chain uses TRBV2 with TRBJ1-1; D is undetermined. Looked up from germline, CDR1 is SNHLY and CDR2 is FYNNEI. V dropped 1 base and J dropped 4 bases, with 10 bases sitting between them. This CDR3 contains 14 residues. CDR3 nucleotides: TGTGCCAGCAGTGAAGGGACCTCGGGCACTGAAGCTTTCTTT. This encodes CASSEGTSGTEAFF.

V is TRBV28 and J is TRBJ1-3, with TRBD1 identical over 8 bases. Trimming cost V 5 bases and J 2 bases; bases outside gene matches: 2. There are 14 residues in the CDR3. Germline CDR1 MDHEN, CDR2 SYDVKM. CDR3 sequence: CASSGQGAGNTIYF. The CDR3 region has the DNA TGTGCCAGCAGTGGACAGGGCGCTGGAAACACCATATATTTT.

The chain recombines TRBV25-1 with TRBJ1-4, with D tentatively TRBD1 (5 bases). The V gene's germline CDR1 is MGHDK and CDR2 SYGVNS. The CDR3 has 15 residues. Trimming shortened V by 1 base and J by 1 base, and 7 bases separated the two germline ends. CDR3 in DNA: TGTGCCAGCAGTGAATCGGGGGAAACTAATGAAAAACTGTTTTTT. This codes for CASSESGETNEKLFF.

V is TRBV5-1 and J is TRBJ2-1; TRBD2 is a possible D gene (6 bases). V was cut by 4 bases and J by 4 bases, with 12 bases left in between. The CDR3 totals 14 residues. CDR1 is SGHRS and CDR2 is YFSETQ in the germline V gene. The chain's CDR3 is CASSLGEDYNEQFF. For the CDR3, the DNA is TGCGCCAGCAGCCTGGGGGAGGATTACAATGAGCAGTTCTTC. Using reference TRBV5-1 and TRBJ2-1 for the parts outside the CDR3, the full variable domain is KAGVTQTPRYLIKTRGQQVTLSCSPISGHRSVSWYQQTPGQGLQFLFEYFSETQRNKGNFPGRFSGRQFSNSRSEMNVSTLELGDSALYLCASSLGEDYNEQFFGPGTRLTVL.

The chain carries TRBV18 and TRBJ2-3; 8 nucleotides align to TRBD2. Germline CDR1 KGHSH, CDR2 LQKENI. CDR3 size: 16 residues. Unmatched junction bases numbered 9, after V lost 0 bases and J lost 7 bases. CDR3 coding DNA: TGTGCCAGCTCACCACCAGGGCTAGCGGGCCTTTATACGCAGTATTTT. Protein: CASSPPGLAGLYTQYF.